The 11 T cell receptor beta chains below were found in one sample sequenced in a study of T cells after yellow fever vaccination. Via MiXCR, TCRdb re-called the 5' RACE reads, giving one row per CDR3 protein. The profile shows some 350,000 distinct CDR3 sequences, approximately 10% of them singletons. Sequencing was performed on PBMCs, taken on the day of the first yellow fever vaccination. The receptor set was obtained from a man younger than 30 who received the YFV17D yellow fever vaccine.

This clonotype was counted between two and nine times. As DNA, the CDR3 is TGCAGTGCTAGTTCCCAGGGCACTGAAGCTTTCTTT. Protein product: CSASSQGTEAFF. This chain connects TRBV20-1 to TRBJ1-1, with a possible D match to TRBD1 (5 bases). This CDR3 is 12 amino acids long. Germline CDR1 reads DFQATT; CDR2 reads SNEGSKA (reference sequence). V was trimmed by 3 bases and J by 4 bases, leaving 9 bases between them.

The chain links TRBV12-3 or TRBV12-4 to TRBJ1-2; D ambiguous. This CDR3 contains 11 residues. Trimming pared 10 bases from V and 8 bases from J, leaving 14 bases between. The CDR3 sequence: CATSRGKGYTF. In nucleotides, the CDR3 is TGTGCCACCTCACGGGGTAAAGGCTACACCTTC.

This clonotype turned up a few times. This chain connects TRBV7-3 to TRBJ2-2; 7 positions agree with TRBD1. Germline loops: CDR1 SGHTA, CDR2 FQGTGA. V lost 5 bases to trimming and J lost 5 bases; unmatched junction nucleotides: 8. The CDR3 loop spans 15 amino acids. The CDR3 DNA reads TGTGCCAGCAGCGGCGACGGGACAGCTACCGGGGAGCTGTTTTTT. Its protein is CASSGDGTATGELFF.

This clonotype was detected ten times or more. This chain's CDR3 is CASSQTGLGNTEAFF. CDR3 nucleotide sequence: TGTGCCAGCAGCCAAACGGGGTTGGGGAACACTGAAGCTTTCTTT. The chain joins TRBV3-1 to TRBJ1-1, with D unresolved. Germline V gene lookup returns CDR1 LGHDT and CDR2 YNNKEL (reference sequence). The CDR3 length is 15 residues. V was pared by 2 bases and J by 1 base, with 11 bases between. Filled out from reference TRBV3-1 and TRBJ1-1, the complete variable domain reads DTAVSQTPKYLVTQMGNDKSIKCEQNLGHDTMYWYKQDSKKFLKIMFSYNNKELIINETVPNRFSPKSPDKAHLNLHINSLELGDSAVYFCASSQTGLGNTEAFFGQGTRLTVV.

This clonotype was observed many times. This chain joins TRBV7-9 and TRBJ2-7, with no clear D. The germline V and J ends were trimmed by 5 bases and 0 bases, with 11 bases remaining between them. This CDR3 has 14 amino acids. CDR1 is SEHNR, CDR2 FQNEAQ, per germline (reference sequence). The CDR3 nucleotides read TGTGCCAGCAGCCCGGGTCGGAGCTCCTACGAGCAGTACTTC. Amino acids: CASSPGRSSYEQYF.

This clonotype was detected only a few times. This chain joins TRBV20-1 and TRBJ2-5; D gene unclear. V was clipped by 7 bases and J by 5 bases, with 11 bases between them. The CDR3 contains 11 residues. Germline loops: CDR1 DFQATT, CDR2 SNEGSKA (reference sequence). Here the CDR3 DNA reads TGCAGTGTCACCCCTGGGGAGACCCAGTACTTC. It translates to CSVTPGETQYF.

This clonotype turned up a few times. The chain carries TRBV19 and TRBJ1-1, with unresolved D. The CDR3 extends over 17 amino acids. Trimming shortened V by 1 base and J by 4 bases, and 19 bases separated the two germline ends. Germline V gene sequence: CDR1 LNHDA, CDR2 SQIVND (reference sequence). The CDR3 sequence: CASSIAPYQAGGTEAFF. The CDR3 DNA is TGTGCCAGTAGTATAGCCCCCTATCAGGCGGGCGGCACTGAAGCTTTCTTT.

The chain uses TRBV29-1 and TRBJ2-1; 10 bases align to TRBD2. The CDR3 is 14 amino acids. J was trimmed by 5 bases and V by 7 bases; bases with no gene match: 8. CDR1 and CDR2 from the germline V gene are SQVTM and ANQGSEA. The CDR3 bases are TGCAGCGGACGGACTAGCGGCCGCCACAATGAGCAGTTCTTC. It is translated as CSGRTSGRHNEQFF.

This clonotype was detected only a few times. J is TRBJ1-1 and V is TRBV12-3 or TRBV12-4; TRBD1 agrees at 7 bases. There are 17 residues in the CDR3. Germline trimming cut 3 bases from V and 6 bases from J; bases unmatched to any gene: 16. CDR3: CASSFLGSRGSSAEAFF. CDR3 coding DNA: TGTGCCAGCAGTTTTCTGGGGTCCAGGGGGAGTTCGGCTGAAGCTTTCTTT.

The gene calls are TRBV24-1 and TRBJ2-5, with TRBD2 matching over 9 bases. The CDR3 totals 15 residues. V lost 5 bases, J lost 0 bases, and 3 bases stayed unmatched. Germline V CDR1 and CDR2: KGHDR, SFDVKD. This CDR3 is CATSAASGNQETQYF. CDR3 DNA: TGTGCCACCAGTGCGGCTAGCGGGAACCAAGAGACCCAGTACTTC.

A few counts support this clonotype. This chain links TRBV4-2 with TRBJ2-1; 10 nucleotides match TRBD2. CDR1 and CDR2 from the germline V gene are LGHNA and YNFKEQ. The CDR3 is made up of 18 amino acids. Trimming took 4 bases from V and 2 from J; bases not matched to a gene: 11. The DNA of the CDR3 is TGTGCCAGCAGCCGCACAGCTGGACTAGCGGTTCCCTACAATGAGCAGTTCTTC. As protein: CASSRTAGLAVPYNEQFF.